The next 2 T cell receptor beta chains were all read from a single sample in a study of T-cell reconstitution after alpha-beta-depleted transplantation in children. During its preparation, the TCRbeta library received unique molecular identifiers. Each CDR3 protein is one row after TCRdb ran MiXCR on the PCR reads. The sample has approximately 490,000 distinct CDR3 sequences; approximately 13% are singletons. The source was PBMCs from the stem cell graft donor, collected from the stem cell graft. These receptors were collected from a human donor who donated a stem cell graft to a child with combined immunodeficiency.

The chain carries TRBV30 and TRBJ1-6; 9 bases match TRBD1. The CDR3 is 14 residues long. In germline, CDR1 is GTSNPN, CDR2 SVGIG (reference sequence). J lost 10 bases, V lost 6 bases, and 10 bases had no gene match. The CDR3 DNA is TGTGCCTGCCTCCGGGACAGGGAAAGGTCACCCCTCCACTTT. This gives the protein CACLRDRERSPLHF.

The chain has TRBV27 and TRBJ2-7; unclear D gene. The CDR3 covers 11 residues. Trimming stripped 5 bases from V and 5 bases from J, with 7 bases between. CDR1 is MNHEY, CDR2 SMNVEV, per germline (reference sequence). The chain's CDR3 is CASSPRHEQYF. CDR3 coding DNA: TGTGCCAGCAGTCCGCGACACGAGCAGTACTTC.